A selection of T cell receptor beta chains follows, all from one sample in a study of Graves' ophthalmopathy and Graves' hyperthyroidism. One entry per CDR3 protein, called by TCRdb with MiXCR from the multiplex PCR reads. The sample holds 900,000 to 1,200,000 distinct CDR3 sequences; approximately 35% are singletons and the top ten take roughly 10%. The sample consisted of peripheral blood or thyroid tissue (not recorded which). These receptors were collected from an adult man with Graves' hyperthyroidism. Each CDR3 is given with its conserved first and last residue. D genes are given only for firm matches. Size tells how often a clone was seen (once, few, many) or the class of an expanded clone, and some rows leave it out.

CDR3: CSARDNQGVGNTEAFF; DNA: TGCAGTGCTAGAGATAATCAGGGGGTAGGGAACACTGAAGCTTTCTTT; D: TRBD1; J: TRBJ1-1; size: few; V: TRBV20-1
CDR3: CSVRGQGGAGYTF; DNA: TGCAGCGTTCGAGGACAGGGTGGTGCCGGCTACACCTTC; D: TRBD1; J: TRBJ1-2; size: NA; V: TRBV29-1
CDR3: CASSSRQTMNTEAFF; DNA: TGTGCCAGCAGCTCTCGACAGACCATGAACACTGAAGCTTTCTTT; D: NA; J: TRBJ1-1; size: NA; V: TRBV7-9
CDR3: CASSSPGKRGYGYTF; DNA: TGTGCCAGCAGCTCCCCAGGCAAGCGGGGGTATGGCTACACCTTC; D: NA; J: TRBJ1-2; size: NA; V: TRBV5-5
CDR3: CASSLNPGQSEAFF; DNA: TGTGCCAGCAGCTTAAATCCGGGACAAAGTGAAGCTTTCTTT; D: NA; J: TRBJ1-1; size: many; V: TRBV5-8
CDR3: CATSRENQGETQYF; DNA: TGTGCCACCAGCAGAGAAAACCAGGGAGAGACCCAGTACTTC; D: NA; J: TRBJ2-5; size: NA; V: TRBV15
CDR3: CSVTWGEGAGNQPQHF; DNA: TGCAGCGTTACTTGGGGTGAGGGGGCCGGCAATCAGCCCCAGCATTTT; D: TRBD1; J: TRBJ1-5; size: many; V: TRBV29-1
CDR3: CASSLGGRGEKLFF; DNA: TGTGCCAGCAGCTTAGGGGGCAGGGGGGAAAAACTGTTTTTT; D: TRBD1; J: TRBJ1-4; size: NA; V: TRBV7-2
CDR3: CASRRANIGELFF; DNA: TGTGCCAGCAGGCGGGCTAATATTGGGGAGCTGTTTTTT; D: NA; J: TRBJ2-2; size: NA; V: TRBV6-2/TRBV6-3
CDR3: CASSQDRGSDTEAFF; DNA: TGTGCCAGCAGCCAAGATAGGGGGTCGGACACTGAAGCTTTCTTT; D: NA; J: TRBJ1-1; size: NA; V: TRBV4-2
CDR3: CASSDAAGGSYEQYF; DNA: TGTGCCAGCAGTGACGCGGCAGGGGGCAGCTACGAGCAGTACTTC; D: TRBD1; J: TRBJ2-7; size: NA; V: TRBV25-1
CDR3: CASSPRTGENSPLHF; DNA: TGTGCCAGCAGCCCCAGGACAGGAGAAAATTCACCCCTCCACTTT; D: TRBD1; J: TRBJ1-6; size: many; V: TRBV7-9
CDR3: CASSPLTGGGYEGEQYF; DNA: TGTGCCAGCAGCCCACTGACAGGGGGCGGGTACGAGGGAGAGCAGTACTTC; D: TRBD1; J: TRBJ2-7; size: NA; V: TRBV7-9
CDR3: CSAIGRDGDPNYGYTF; DNA: TGCAGTGCTATAGGCCGGGACGGAGACCCTAACTATGGCTACACCTTC; D: NA; J: TRBJ1-2; size: NA; V: TRBV20-1
CDR3: CSARGDHVKQGFRVAETQYF; DNA: TGCAGTGCTAGAGGAGACCACGTCAAGCAGGGATTTAGGGTCGCGGAGACCCAGTACTTC; D: NA; J: TRBJ2-5; size: many; V: TRBV20-1
CDR3: CASSRGDGFGTGELFF; DNA: TGTGCCAGCAGCCGAGGTGATGGTTTTGGCACCGGGGAGCTGTTTTTT; D: NA; J: TRBJ2-2; size: NA; V: TRBV7-9
CDR3: CASTAGAAETQYF; DNA: TGTGCCAGCACCGCAGGGGCCGCGGAGACCCAGTACTTC; D: NA; J: TRBJ2-5; size: NA; V: TRBV12-3/TRBV12-4
CDR3: CAISELRENYGYTF; DNA: TGTGCCATCAGTGAGTTAAGGGAGAACTATGGCTACACCTTC; D: NA; J: TRBJ1-2; size: few; V: TRBV10-3
CDR3: CATHPGGMIAEAFF; DNA: TGTGCCACTCATCCGGGTGGGATGATCGCTGAAGCTTTCTTT; D: NA; J: TRBJ1-1; size: NA; V: TRBV19
CDR3: CASKKGWHGYTF; DNA: TGTGCCAGCAAAAAAGGGTGGCATGGCTACACCTTC; D: NA; J: TRBJ1-2; size: few; V: TRBV14
CDR3: CASSLVAGGAYVLTF; DNA: TGTGCCAGCAGCTTAGTAGCGGGAGGGGCCTACGTCCTGACTTTC; D: TRBD2; J: TRBJ2-6; size: NA; V: TRBV11-2
CDR3: CASTSPTGVGYTF; DNA: TGTGCCAGCACCTCACCGACAGGGGTGGGCTACACCTTC; D: TRBD1; J: TRBJ1-2; size: NA; V: TRBV7-9
CDR3: CASSQGQGFQTQYF; DNA: TGTGCCAGCAGCCAGGGACAGGGGTTTCAGACCCAGTACTTC; D: TRBD1; J: TRBJ2-5; size: NA; V: TRBV7-9
CDR3: CASSLSPTGGSYEQYF; DNA: TGTGCCAGCAGCTTGTCACCTACAGGGGGGTCCTACGAGCAGTACTTC; D: TRBD1; J: TRBJ2-7; size: many; V: TRBV5-5
CDR3: CASGVGGANYGYTF; DNA: TGCGCCAGCGGAGTGGGGGGAGCTAACTATGGCTACACCTTC; D: NA; J: TRBJ1-2; size: many; V: TRBV5-1
CDR3: CSVLRDQETQYF; DNA: TGCAGCGTTCTGAGGGACCAAGAGACCCAGTACTTC; D: NA; J: TRBJ2-5; size: many; V: TRBV29-1
CDR3: CASSLSRGLGEQYF; DNA: TGTGCCAGCAGCTTATCTAGGGGTCTTGGCGAGCAGTACTTC; D: NA; J: TRBJ2-7; size: few; V: TRBV11-3
CDR3: CSARTGGPGEQYF; DNA: TGCAGTGCTAGGACGGGAGGGCCGGGCGAGCAGTACTTC; D: TRBD2; J: TRBJ2-7; size: many; V: TRBV20-1
CDR3: CASSPRTGHPYEQYF; DNA: TGTGCCAGCAGCCCCCGGACCGGACATCCCTACGAGCAGTACTTC; D: NA; J: TRBJ2-7; size: few; V: TRBV9
CDR3: CASTDIWTDTQYF; DNA: TGTGCCAGCACCGATATTTGGACAGATACGCAGTATTTT; D: NA; J: TRBJ2-3; size: NA; V: TRBV6-2/TRBV6-3
CDR3: CASSQERTVTNYGYTF; DNA: TGCGCCAGCAGCCAAGAGAGGACAGTGACTAACTATGGCTACACCTTC; D: NA; J: TRBJ1-2; size: NA; V: TRBV4-1
CDR3: CASSLGDRAAFF; DNA: TGTGCCAGCAGCTTAGGGGACAGGGCAGCTTTCTTT; D: TRBD1; J: TRBJ1-1; size: many; V: TRBV7-9
CDR3: CASSLFEDRKLFF; DNA: TGTGCCAGCAGCTTATTCGAGGACAGGAAACTGTTTTTT; D: TRBD1; J: TRBJ1-4; size: NA; V: TRBV7-9
CDR3: CASGLPNGTLNPEGTGQPQHF; DNA: TGTGCTAGTGGTTTGCCAAACGGGACACTCAACCCAGAAGGGACCGGTCAGCCCCAGCATTTT; D: NA; J: TRBJ1-5; size: NA; V: TRBV12-5
CDR3: CASSRPGQGGYEQYF; DNA: TGCGCCAGCAGCCGCCCGGGACAGGGTGGCTACGAGCAGTACTTC; D: TRBD1; J: TRBJ2-7; size: few; V: TRBV4-1
CDR3: CASSLEGAEGYTF; DNA: TGTGCCAGCAGCTTAGAAGGGGCGGAAGGCTACACCTTC; D: NA; J: TRBJ1-2; size: NA; V: TRBV7-2
CDR3: CASSLAGTGVLQPQHF; DNA: TGTGCCAGCAGCTTAGCCGGGACAGGGGTCCTTCAGCCCCAGCATTTT; D: TRBD1; J: TRBJ1-5; size: many; V: TRBV7-2
CDR3: CASSLSTTGVNQETQYF; DNA: TGTGCCAGCAGCCTTAGCACGACAGGGGTTAACCAAGAGACCCAGTACTTC; D: TRBD1; J: TRBJ2-5; size: NA; V: TRBV7-2
CDR3: CASSSSEGLDTQYF; DNA: TGTGCCAGCAGCAGTTCGGAGGGCTTAGATACGCAGTATTTT; D: NA; J: TRBJ2-3; size: NA; V: TRBV7-3
CDR3: CSASLNTEAFF; DNA: TGCAGTGCCTCATTGAACACTGAAGCTTTCTTT; D: NA; J: TRBJ1-1; size: many; V: TRBV20-1
CDR3: CASSIRQGADDQPQHF; DNA: TGTGCCAGCAGCATCAGACAGGGGGCGGACGATCAGCCCCAGCATTTT; D: TRBD1; J: TRBJ1-5; size: NA; V: TRBV7-3
CDR3: CASSHDGDIRMNTEAFF; DNA: TGTGCCAGCAGCCATGACGGGGACATCCGAATGAACACTGAAGCTTTCTTT; D: NA; J: TRBJ1-1; size: NA; V: TRBV7-9
CDR3: CASSLTSGGRQETQYF; DNA: TGTGCCAGCAGCTTGACGAGCGGGGGTCGGCAAGAGACCCAGTACTTC; D: TRBD2; J: TRBJ2-5; size: many; V: TRBV7-8
CDR3: CASRKIAGGPKQETQYF; DNA: TGTGCCAGCAGAAAGATAGCGGGAGGGCCTAAACAAGAGACCCAGTACTTC; D: TRBD2; J: TRBJ2-5; size: NA; V: TRBV10-3
CDR3: CSVRSDRAYLYGYTF; DNA: TGCAGCGTTCGTTCCGACAGAGCTTACCTCTATGGCTACACCTTC; D: NA; J: TRBJ1-2; size: many; V: TRBV29-1